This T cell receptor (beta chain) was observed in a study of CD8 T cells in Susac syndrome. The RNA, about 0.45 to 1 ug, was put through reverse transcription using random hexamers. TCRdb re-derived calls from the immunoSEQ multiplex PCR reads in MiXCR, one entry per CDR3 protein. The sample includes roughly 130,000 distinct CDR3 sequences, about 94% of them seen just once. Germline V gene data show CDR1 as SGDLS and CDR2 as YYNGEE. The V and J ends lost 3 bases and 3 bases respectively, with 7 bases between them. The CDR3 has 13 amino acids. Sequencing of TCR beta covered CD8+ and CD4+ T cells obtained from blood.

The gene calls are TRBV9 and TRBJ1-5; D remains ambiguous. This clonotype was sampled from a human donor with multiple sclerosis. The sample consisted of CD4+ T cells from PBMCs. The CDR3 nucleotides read TGTGCCAGCAGCGCCCTACCCAATCAGCCCCAGCATTTT. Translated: CASSALPNQPQHF.